These 10 T cell receptor beta chains came from one sample sequenced in a study of shared clonotypes between healthy human individuals. TCRdb keeps only in-frame clones here, not all; method: immunoSEQ multiplex PCR. Of roughly 2.5 million clones listed, roughly nine tenths are singletons. Sequencing used naive CD4+ T cells sorted from blood. Subset noted: CD45RA+ positively selected. Receptor source: a man younger than 35 in good health.

With respect to this clone: Other DNA sequences from this sample encode an identical CDR3 as well. The V call is TRBV30, the J call TRBJ1-4, with D unclear. Germline V gene data show CDR1 as GTSNPN and CDR2 as SVGIG (reference sequence). CDR3 size: 12 residues. V gave up 0 bases and J gave up 7 bases, with 6 bases separating them. The CDR3 loop reads CAWSVRSEKLFF. The CDR3 DNA follows: TGTGCCTGGAGTGTCAGGAGTGAAAAACTGTTTTTT.

This clone has just one count. Other DNA sequences of this sample code for an identical CDR3. The genes are TRBV28 and TRBJ1-2, with a tentative D call TRBD1 (6 bases). The germline CDR1 and CDR2 sequences are MDHEN and SYDVKM. V was cut by 5 bases and J by 6 bases, with 13 bases left in between. This CDR3 has 13 residues. The CDR3 here is CASSSGQGNGYTF. Written as DNA, the CDR3 is TGTGCCAGCAGTAGTGGGCAGGGGAATGGCTACACCTTC.

The rearrangement joins TRBV25-1 to TRBJ2-5; D unclear. Germline assignment: CDR1 MGHDK and CDR2 SYGVNS. V was shortened by 1 base and J by 2 bases, with 8 bases between the two germline ends. This CDR3 has 14 residues. The CDR3 sequence: CASSESLIQETQYF. In nucleotides, the CDR3 is TGTGCCAGCAGTGAATCACTAATTCAAGAGACCCAGTACTTC.

This clone came up once. The chain couples TRBV4-3 to TRBJ1-2, with D possibly matching TRBD1 (6 bases). The CDR3 sequence is 14 residues long. Germline assignment: CDR1 LGHNA and CDR2 YSLEER. Trimming shortened V by 0 bases and J by 7 bases, and 12 bases separated the two germline ends. The CDR3 DNA follows: TGCGCCAGCAGCCAAGAAACCTTAGGGGGTGGCTACACCTTC. Encoded protein: CASSQETLGGGYTF.

The chain recombines TRBV6-1 with TRBJ2-7; maybe TRBD1 (6 bases). V was cut by 6 bases and J by 4 bases, with 13 bases left in between. CDR3 length: 13 residues. Germline CDR1 MNHNS, CDR2 SASEGT. The CDR3 region has the DNA TGTGCCAGCAGCCAGGACAGAATTTACGAGCAGTACTTC. Its translation: CASSQDRIYEQYF.

The chain couples TRBV9 to TRBJ2-1; maybe TRBD1 (5 bases). Trimming removed 2 bases from V and 8 bases from J, with 14 bases in between. This CDR3 has 14 amino acids. CDR1 and CDR2 (germline): SGDLS, YYNGEE. CDR3 nucleotide sequence: TGTGCCAGCAGCGTCTCCGGTAGGGGCGATGAGCAGTTCTTC. This encodes CASSVSGRGDEQFF. Full variable domain (rest looked up from reference TRBV9 and TRBJ2-1): DSGVTQTPKHLITATGQRVTLRCSPRSGDLSVYWYQQSLDQGLQFLIQYYNGEERAKGNILERFSAQQFPDLHSELNLSSLELGDSALYFCASSVSGRGDEQFFGPGTRLTVL.

The rearrangement joins TRBV30 to TRBJ2-7; 8 nucleotides agree with TRBD2. Trimming cost V 0 bases and J 7 bases; bases outside gene matches: 2. Germline CDR1 is GTSNPN and CDR2 is SVGIG (reference sequence). CDR3 size: 12 residues. CDR3 residues: CAWSVIAGEQYF. Written as DNA, the CDR3 is TGTGCCTGGAGTGTAATAGCGGGGGAGCAGTACTTC.

The chain carries TRBV7-2 and TRBJ2-7; D is unclear. Germline V lookup: CDR1 SGHTA, CDR2 FQGNSA. The CDR3 runs to 14 residues. Trimming cost V 3 bases and J 2 bases, with 11 bases left between them. The CDR3 DNA sequence: TGTGCCAGCAGCTTGGGCAGGCCGACCTACGAGCAGTACTTC. Translation: CASSLGRPTYEQYF.

The chain combines TRBV5-1 with TRBJ1-2, with D perhaps TRBD1 (6 bases). Per the germline V gene, CDR1 is SGHRS and CDR2 is YFSETQ. The CDR3 extends over 14 amino acids. The germline V and J ends were trimmed by 4 bases and 2 bases, with 12 bases remaining between them. In DNA form, the CDR3 reads TGCGCCAGCAGCGCCCGGGACATCAACTATGGCTACACCTTC. Translated: CASSARDINYGYTF.

Remarks on this clone: In this CDR3 the conserved last residue, phenylalanine or tryptophan, is missing, so a read error is likely. The limits of the CDR3 on the DNA are not certain, so only TCRdb's listed CDR3 is given. V and J are TRBV5-6 and TRBJ1-1; the table's D gene call, TRBD1, was not cross checked with the DNA. Germline V gives CDR1 SGHDT, CDR2 YYEEEE. The CDR3 is made up of 12 amino acids, end residues included. This CDR3 is CASSWGPGQYEV.